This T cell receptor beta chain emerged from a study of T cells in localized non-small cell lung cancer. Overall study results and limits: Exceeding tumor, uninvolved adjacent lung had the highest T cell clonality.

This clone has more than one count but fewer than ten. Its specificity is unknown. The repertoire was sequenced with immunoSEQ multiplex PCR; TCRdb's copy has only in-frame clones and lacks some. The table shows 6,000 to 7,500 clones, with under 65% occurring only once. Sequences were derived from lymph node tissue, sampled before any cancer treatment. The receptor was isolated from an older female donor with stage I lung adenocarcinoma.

The CDR3 DNA reads TGCGCCAGCAGCCAATCCCACGGCGGGGTAGGTGAGCAGTTCTTC. Its protein is CASSQSHGGVGEQFF. The V and J genes are TRBV4-1 and TRBJ2-1, with a tentative D call TRBD2 (6 bases). In germline, CDR1 is MGHRA, CDR2 YSYEKL. Trimming removed 2 bases at V and 9 bases at J, with 17 bases between. This CDR3 comprises 15 residues.